These T cell receptor beta chains were read from a single sample in a study of OX40 agonist ivuxolimab in advanced cancers. Only in-frame clones appear in the TCRdb table, and some are missing; sequencing was by immunoSEQ multiplex PCR. The data show approximately 52,000 clones, about four fifths seen once. The material was CD4+ or CD8+ T cells sorted from blood, obtained in a trial of the OX40 agonist ivuxolimab. Receptors were obtained from an adult with an advanced solid tumor such as melanoma, head and neck, liver or kidney cancer. CDR3s include the opening cysteine and the closing phenylalanine or tryptophan. The D gene is left open where the match is weak. The size of a clone is reported for some rows only, either as once, few or many, or as a class for expanded clones.

j_gene,d_gene,v_gene,abundance,len,CDR3aa,CDR3nt
TRBJ2-5,TRBD2,TRBV2,.,16,CASSAGQRGSSLTQYF,TGTGCCAGCAGTGCAGGTCAGCGGGGGAGTTCATTGACCCAGTACTTC
TRBJ2-1,TRBD2,TRBV7-3,.,15,CASSSLAGVDNEQFF,TGTGCCAGCAGCTCACTAGCGGGGGTGGACAATGAGCAGTTCTTC
TRBJ1-1,.,TRBV7-2,.,14,CASSLGGANTEAFF,TGTGCCAGCAGCTTAGGGGGAGCGAACACTGAAGCTTTCTTT
TRBJ2-5,TRBD2,TRBV28,.,16,CASSSTSGGVRETQYF,TGTGCCAGCAGTTCGACTAGCGGGGGTGTCCGAGAGACCCAGTACTTC
TRBJ1-1,.,TRBV11-3,.,13,CASSSTQGTEAFF,TGTGCCAGCAGCTCGACCCAGGGAACTGAAGCTTTCTTT
TRBJ1-3,.,TRBV7-2,.,12,CASSPGGNTIYF,TGTGCCAGCAGTCCCGGTGGAAACACCATATATTTT
TRBJ2-7,TRBD2,TRBV5-1,once,15,CASSGFTGTGGEQYF,TGCGCCAGCAGCGGTTTCACCGGGACGGGGGGCGAGCAGTACTTC
TRBJ1-1,.,TRBV5-1,.,15,CASSRTGTPGAEAFF,TGCGCCAGCAGCCGTACAGGGACCCCAGGAGCTGAAGCTTTCTTT
TRBJ2-3,TRBD2,TRBV27,.,16,CASSPTLAGVSDTQYF,TGTGCCAGCAGTCCAACACTAGCGGGAGTTTCAGATACGCAGTATTTT
TRBJ2-5,.,TRBV9,.,15,CASSVDGGATGTQYF,TGTGCCAGCAGCGTAGATGGGGGGGCAACGGGGACCCAGTACTTC
TRBJ1-3,TRBD1,TRBV18,.,16,CASSPTGTATGNTIYF,TGTGCCAGCTCACCAACCGGGACAGCCACTGGAAACACCATATATTTT
TRBJ2-3,.,TRBV4-3,.,13,CASSQDLGDTQYF,TGCGCCAGCAGCCAAGATTTGGGGGATACGCAGTATTTT
TRBJ2-5,TRBD2,TRBV28,.,14,CASSLSGGGETQYF,TGTGCCAGCAGTTTAAGCGGGGGAGGAGAGACCCAGTACTTC
TRBJ2-7,.,TRBV10-2,.,14,CASSEWTLPHEQYF,TGCGCCAGCAGTGAATGGACCCTACCCCACGAGCAGTACTTC